The rows below give T cell receptor beta chains drawn from one sample of a study of T-cell reconstitution after alpha-beta-depleted transplantation in children. TCRdb reanalysed the PCR reads using MiXCR and keeps one entry per CDR3 protein. Altogether about 150,000 distinct CDR3 sequences are present, roughly 9% being singletons, with the ten largest covering roughly 18%. Sequences were derived from PBMCs, mostly from graft donor cells, sampled 180 days after TCRalphabeta/CD19-depleted stem cell transplant. These receptors came from a female patient aged 2-9 years who had a stem cell transplant for congenital amegakaryocytic thrombocytopenia, so the T cells may come from the graft donor. Both conserved end residues are part of each CDR3. The order of the fields is clone size, V gene, CDR3 protein. Only some rows state a clone size, as once, few, many or a class for expanded clones.

clone_size: many
v_call: TRBV10-3
cdr3_aa: CAISPRGIQTGELFF

clone_size: few
v_call: TRBV28
cdr3_aa: CATPRDIDGYGYTF

clone_size: many
v_call: TRBV5-1
cdr3_aa: CASSLWRTGWTSEKLFF

clone_size: many
v_call: TRBV10-3
cdr3_aa: CALRRGEVDGGYTF

clone_size: NA
v_call: TRBV6-1
cdr3_aa: CASRDRAAMDTQYF

clone_size: many
v_call: TRBV4-1
cdr3_aa: CASSQIGARRKPQHF

clone_size: NA
v_call: TRBV4-3
cdr3_aa: CASRLAQGLGNEQFF

clone_size: NA
v_call: TRBV5-1
cdr3_aa: CASSFWDRGYYGYTF

clone_size: many
v_call: TRBV5-1
cdr3_aa: CASSWGPSGSSYEQYF

clone_size: few
v_call: TRBV4-3
cdr3_aa: CASSQMLGTARGYTF

clone_size: few
v_call: TRBV20-1
cdr3_aa: CSARDGGGEETQYF

clone_size: many
v_call: TRBV7-9
cdr3_aa: CASSSPDTVAYEQYF

clone_size: many
v_call: TRBV3-1
cdr3_aa: CASGGDTDTQYF

clone_size: many
v_call: TRBV7-6
cdr3_aa: CASSGTHQETQYF

clone_size: many
v_call: TRBV20-1
cdr3_aa: CSAMGSRETQYF

clone_size: many
v_call: TRBV28
cdr3_aa: CASSSPTYPSYEQYF

clone_size: many
v_call: TRBV11-1
cdr3_aa: CASSLAVPGANVLTF